Below, 30 T cell receptor beta chains from the same sample are listed, as sequenced in a study of cytomegalovirus exposure and HLA in healthy donors (dated by TCRdb to about 2017). Libraries were constructed by the immunoSEQ multiplex PCR assay. The multiplex PCR relied on a mix of 60 forward primers for TCR Vbeta segments and 13 reverse primers for TCR Jbeta segments. TCRdb provides this immuneACCESS table in a form limited to in-frame rearrangements. Some clones are lacking; in checked studies, under half of them reflect an unresolved V gene, and why the rest are absent is not known. For this sample the table gives about 70,000 clones, of which roughly nine tenths were detected only once. Of the sample, 9% to 14% falls within the top ten clones. Sequencing was carried out using PBMCs. All receptors derive from a woman aged 30 to 39 in good health and CMV-seropositive.

The V and J genes are TRBV7-9 and TRBJ1-2, with a tentative D call TRBD1 (6 bases). Germline loops: CDR1 SEHNR, CDR2 FQNEAQ (reference sequence). The germline V and J ends were trimmed by 4 bases and 3 bases, with 18 bases remaining between them. The CDR3 is 16 residues long. CDR3 coding DNA: TGTGCCAGCAGCTATCCCTCGGACAGTCCAGACTATGGCTACACCTTC. Its protein product is CASSYPSDSPDYGYTF.

The chain has TRBV5-6 and TRBJ2-1; 12 positions match TRBD2. Germline assignment: CDR1 SGHDT and CDR2 YYEEEE. After removal of 7 bases from V and 5 bases from J, the junction contained 10 bases not matched to a gene. The CDR3 covers 16 residues. The CDR3 DNA reads TGTGCCAGCCACCCAGAGGGACTAGCGGGTAACAATGAGCAGTTCTTC. Translation: CASHPEGLAGNNEQFF.

This clone was found once. The chain combines TRBV28 with TRBJ1-2, with TRBD1 matching over 8 bases. This CDR3 region has 17 residues. V lost 5 bases and J lost 5; bases outside the gene matches: 16. Germline V gives CDR1 MDHEN, CDR2 SYDVKM. The CDR3, as DNA: TGTGCCAGCAGTCTTGGCTTCCCCGGACAGGGTGGTTATGGCTACACCTTC. Translated, it gives CASSLGFPGQGGYGYTF.

The chain has TRBV5-1 and TRBJ1-4; D is ambiguous. The V and J ends lost 4 bases and 5 bases respectively, with 18 bases between them. This CDR3 has 16 amino acids. CDR1 is SGHRS, CDR2 YFSETQ, per germline. This chain's CDR3 is CASSDPTQAENEKLFF. DNA of the CDR3: TGCGCCAGCAGCGACCCCACGCAGGCCGAAAATGAAAAACTGTTTTTT. The full variable domain, completed using reference TRBV5-1 and TRBJ1-4, is KAGVTQTPRYLIKTRGQQVTLSCSPISGHRSVSWYQQTPGQGLQFLFEYFSETQRNKGNFPGRFSGRQFSNSRSEMNVSTLELGDSALYLCASSDPTQAENEKLFFGSGTQLSVL.

V usage is TRBV7-7 and J usage is TRBJ2-5, with TRBD1 as a possible D gene (6 bases). In germline, CDR1 is SSHAT, CDR2 FNYEAQ (reference sequence). The length of the CDR3 is 14 residues. V was trimmed by 5 bases and J by 4 bases, leaving 14 bases between them. The CDR3, as DNA: TGTGCCAGCAGCATTAACAGGGTGGTAGAGACCCAGTACTTC. Translating it yields CASSINRVVETQYF.

This clone was recorded a few times. This chain uses TRBV7-2 with TRBJ2-7; 9 positions match TRBD1. Germline CDR1 is SGHTA and CDR2 is FQGNSA. J gave up 4 bases and V 5 bases, and 6 bases lay outside the gene matches. The CDR3 sequence is 14 residues long. The CDR3 DNA is TGTGCCAGCAGCCATAGGGGACAGGGATACGAGCAGTACTTC. This codes for CASSHRGQGYEQYF.

The chain carries TRBV5-6 and TRBJ1-1; a possible D gene is TRBD1 (5 bases). With 1 base removed from V and 1 base from J, the gap between germline ends came to 8 bases. Germline-derived CDR1 and CDR2 are SGHDT and YYEEEE. The CDR3 contains 14 residues. CDR3 sequence reads: CASSLWGGNTEAFF. CDR3 nucleotide sequence: TGTGCCAGCAGCTTGTGGGGGGGGAACACTGAAGCTTTCTTT.

CDR3 coding DNA: TGCGCCAGTCGATTGGGACAGGGAATGGAGACCCAGTACTTC. Translated, it gives CASRLGQGMETQYF. The chain carries TRBV5-1 and TRBJ2-5; 9 nucleotides line up with TRBD1. This CDR3 is built from 14 residues. V lost 8 bases to trimming and J lost 5 bases; unmatched junction nucleotides: 10. Germline CDR1 SGHRS, CDR2 YFSETQ.

This rearrangement joins TRBV5-1 to TRBJ2-2; 8 bases align to TRBD1. J lost 4 bases, V lost 3 bases, and 2 bases had no gene match. Germline lookup yields CDR1 SGHRS and CDR2 YFSETQ. The length of the CDR3 is 14 residues. CDR3 sequence (DNA): TGCGCCAGCAGCTCCGACAGGGGCACCGGGGAGCTGTTTTTT. This translates into CASSSDRGTGELFF.

The V gene is TRBV18, the J gene TRBJ2-3, with 7 bases matching TRBD1. The CDR3 runs to 13 residues. After removal of 7 bases from V and 9 bases from J, the junction contained 10 bases not matched to a gene. The germline CDR1 and CDR2 sequences are KGHSH and LQKENI. The CDR3 DNA reads TGTGCCAGCTGTCTCATGGACAGGAACACGCAGTATTTT. It is translated as CASCLMDRNTQYF.

The chain is built from TRBV4-2 and TRBJ2-1; D may be TRBD2 (5 bases). V dropped 0 bases and J dropped 4 bases, with 10 bases sitting between them. Germline V CDR1 and CDR2: LGHNA, YNFKEQ. The CDR3 loop spans 15 amino acids. The CDR3 DNA sequence: TGTGCCAGCAGCCAAGATTTGAGCGGATACAATGAGCAGTTCTTC. Residues: CASSQDLSGYNEQFF.

The chain is built from TRBV14 and TRBJ2-7; 7 bases are shared with TRBD1. This CDR3 has 15 residues. Germline lookup yields CDR1 SGHDN and CDR2 FVKESK. V was pared by 1 base and J by 4 bases, with 7 bases of the junction left unmatched. CDR3: CASSQGSNRGYEQYF. The CDR3 coding sequence is TGTGCCAGCAGCCAAGGCTCCAACAGGGGTTACGAGCAGTACTTC.

This rearrangement joins TRBV28 to TRBJ1-3; maybe TRBD1 (5 bases). V gave up 3 bases and J gave up 2 bases, with 11 bases separating them. The germline CDR1 and CDR2 sequences are MDHEN and SYDVKM. The CDR3 is 15 amino acids. CDR3 nucleotide sequence: TGTGCCAGCAGTTTTACAGGCATCACTGGAAACACCATATATTTT. Translated, it gives CASSFTGITGNTIYF.

This sequence joins TRBV7-7 and TRBJ2-3; D gene uncertain. V lost 2 bases, J lost 0 bases, and 9 bases lay in between. CDR3 length: 15 residues. Germline assignment: CDR1 SSHAT and CDR2 FNYEAQ (reference sequence). The CDR3 reads CASSLLVTSTDTQYF. In nucleotides, the CDR3 is TGTGCCAGCAGCTTACTAGTAACTAGCACAGATACGCAGTATTTT.

The J gene is TRBJ2-2, the V gene TRBV7-9; 10 bases map to TRBD1. Trimming took 5 bases from V and 5 from J; bases not matched to a gene: 8. The germline V gene encodes CDR1 SEHNR and CDR2 FQNEAQ (reference sequence). This CDR3 spans 16 amino acids. The CDR3 DNA is TGTGCCAGCAGCCCGGGACAGGGGCCCCGGACCGGGGAGCTGTTTTTT. This codes for CASSPGQGPRTGELFF.

This chain connects TRBV9 to TRBJ2-1, with a tentative D call TRBD1 (8 bases). With 0 bases removed from V and 9 bases from J, the gap between germline ends came to 13 bases. Germline V CDR1 and CDR2: SGDLS, YYNGEE. The CDR3 has 14 amino acids. CDR3 sequence reads: CASSVANRGGEQFF. The CDR3 coding sequence is TGTGCCAGCAGCGTAGCGAACAGGGGGGGTGAGCAGTTCTTC.

V is TRBV10-3 and J is TRBJ2-7; the match to TRBD1 covers 11 bases. This CDR3 is 16 amino acids long. Germline CDR1 is ENHRY and CDR2 is SYGVKD. The trim removed 4 bases at V and 2 bases at J, leaving 7 bases unmatched. CDR3 amino acids: CAISVSTGQGAYEQYF. The CDR3 DNA reads TGTGCCATCAGTGTATCCACGGGACAGGGGGCCTACGAGCAGTACTTC.

V is TRBV2 and J is TRBJ2-1, with D possibly TRBD2 on 5 matching bases. The CDR3 is made up of 11 amino acids. Trimming pared 1 base from V and 13 bases from J, leaving 8 bases between. CDR1 and CDR2 from the germline V gene are SNHLY and FYNNEI. CDR3 nucleotides: TGTGCCAGCAGTGAAGGGGAGCCACAGTTCTTC. Its protein is CASSEGEPQFF. Looking up the rest from reference TRBV2 and TRBJ2-1 gives the full variable domain: EPEVTQTPSHQVTQMGQEVILRCVPISNHLYFYWYRQILGQKVEFLVSFYNNEISEKSEIFDDQFSVERPDGSNFTLKIRSTKLEDSAMYFCASSEGEPQFFGPGTRLTVL.

The chain is built from TRBV29-1 and TRBJ2-3, with TRBD2 matching 14 bases. CDR1 is SQVTM, CDR2 ANQGSEA, per germline. The V and J ends lost 7 bases and 5 bases, in that order; junction bases with no gene match: 14. The CDR3 runs 17 residues. The CDR3, as DNA: TGCAGCGCCGAGACGGGACTAGCGGGAGTCATAGGAGATACGCAGTATTTT. Residues: CSAETGLAGVIGDTQYF.

This clone came up a few times. The chain joins TRBV5-1 to TRBJ2-3; unclear D gene. V lost 3 bases and J lost 1, with 15 bases in between. Germline V gene lookup returns CDR1 SGHRS and CDR2 YFSETQ. CDR3 length equals 16 residues. CDR3 coding DNA: TGCGCCAGCAGCTCCGAGCCCACGCGTGGCACAGATACGCAGTATTTT. Translated: CASSSEPTRGTDTQYF.

This clone was detected once. The gene calls are TRBV15 and TRBJ2-2, with D possibly being TRBD2 (6 bases). The CDR3 extends over 17 amino acids. Trimming shortened V by 3 bases and J by 4 bases, and 18 bases separated the two germline ends. The germline V gene has CDR1 LNHNV and CDR2 YYDKDF (reference sequence). CDR3 in amino acids: CATSSNGTPPFTGELFF. The CDR3 nucleotides are TGTGCCACCAGCAGCAACGGGACTCCGCCCTTCACCGGGGAGCTGTTTTTT.

The chain joins TRBV5-1 to TRBJ2-3; D unresolved. The CDR3 totals 13 residues. From germline, CDR1 is SGHRS and CDR2 YFSETQ. V was cut by 3 bases and J by 0 bases, with 5 bases left in between. The CDR3 loop is CASSSTSTDTQYF. The CDR3 DNA reads TGCGCCAGCAGCTCTACTAGCACAGATACGCAGTATTTT. The entire variable domain, with the rest obtained from reference TRBV5-1 and TRBJ2-3, is as follows: KAGVTQTPRYLIKTRGQQVTLSCSPISGHRSVSWYQQTPGQGLQFLFEYFSETQRNKGNFPGRFSGRQFSNSRSEMNVSTLELGDSALYLCASSSTSTDTQYFGPGTRLTVL.

The gene calls are TRBV28 and TRBJ1-3, with a weak D call TRBD1 (5 bases). V lost 10 bases and J 4 bases, leaving 20 bases between the germline ends. The germline gives CDR1 MDHEN, CDR2 SYDVKM. CDR3 size: 15 residues. The CDR3 sequence: CATYGRAGLGNTIYF. In DNA form, the CDR3 reads TGTGCCACATACGGCCGGGCAGGGTTGGGAAACACCATATATTTT. Based on the CDR3 plus reference TRBV28 and TRBJ1-3, the full variable domain is DVKVTQSSRYLVKRTGEKVFLECVQDMDHENMFWYRQDPGLGLRLIYFSYDVKMKEKGDIPEGYSVSREKKERFSLILESASTNQTSMYLCATYGRAGLGNTIYFGEGSWLTVV.

This clone was counted a few times. Within the sample, other DNA sequences also encode this same CDR3. This rearrangement joins TRBV18 to TRBJ1-5; D is ambiguous. Between the trimmed V and J ends, which lost 2 bases and 4 bases, there was a span of 6 bases. Germline lookup yields CDR1 KGHSH and CDR2 LQKENI. CDR3 length: 13 residues. The CDR3: CASSPSQNQPQHF. The CDR3, as DNA: TGTGCCAGCTCACCAAGTCAGAATCAGCCCCAGCATTTT.

This clone was observed a single time. The genes are TRBV9 and TRBJ1-2, with 8 bases that match TRBD1. Unmatched junction bases numbered 6, after V lost 4 bases and J lost 4 bases. The CDR3 is 14 residues long. Germline V CDR1 and CDR2: SGDLS, YYNGEE. Here the CDR3 reads CASSIDRGGYGYTF. The CDR3, as DNA: TGTGCCAGCAGCATAGACAGGGGAGGCTATGGCTACACCTTC.

This chain uses TRBV5-6 with TRBJ2-1; tentative D call: TRBD2 (5 bases). V lost 1 base and J 5 bases, leaving 7 bases between the germline ends. Germline CDR1 and CDR2: SGHDT and YYEEEE. The CDR3 is made up of 13 amino acids. CDR3 sequence reads: CASSLWGDNEQFF. Here the CDR3 DNA reads TGTGCCAGCAGCTTGTGGGGAGACAATGAGCAGTTCTTC.

The chain links TRBV9 to TRBJ2-1; 8 positions agree with TRBD2. This CDR3 comprises 15 residues. Germline V gene data show CDR1 as SGDLS and CDR2 as YYNGEE. The V and J ends lost 0 bases and 3 bases, in that order; junction bases with no gene match: 2. The CDR3 DNA sequence: TGTGCCAGCAGCGTAGTAAGCGGGAGCTACAATGAGCAGTTCTTC. It encodes CASSVVSGSYNEQFF.

The chain recombines TRBV7-2 with TRBJ2-1, with D possibly matching TRBD1 (5 bases). The CDR3 consists of 12 residues. Trimming shortened V by 5 bases and J by 8 bases, and 10 bases separated the two germline ends. Germline values: CDR1 SGHTA, CDR2 FQGNSA. CDR3 coding DNA: TGTGCCAGCAGCGGACACTGGGATGAGCAGTTCTTC. Its protein product is CASSGHWDEQFF.

This clone showed up just a few times. J is TRBJ2-5 and V is TRBV6-1; D not certain. The DNA end is a closer match to TRBJ2-7, so the J assignment may be wrong. Germline V CDR1 and CDR2: MNHNS, SASEGT. The CDR3 covers 13 residues. CDR3 sequence (DNA): TGTGCCAGCAGATATGGCGGAACCTACGAGCAGTACTTC. This sequence encodes CASRYGGTYEQYF.

The CDR3 is CAGTPLAQETQYF. The DNA for the CDR3 is TGTGCCGGGACACCCTTAGCCCAAGAGACCCAGTACTTC. The chain has TRBV2 and TRBJ2-5, with D maybe TRBD1 (6 bases). The CDR3 length is 13 residues. Deletions cut 11 bases from V and 1 base from J, with 14 bases between. Germline-derived CDR1 and CDR2 are SNHLY and FYNNEI.